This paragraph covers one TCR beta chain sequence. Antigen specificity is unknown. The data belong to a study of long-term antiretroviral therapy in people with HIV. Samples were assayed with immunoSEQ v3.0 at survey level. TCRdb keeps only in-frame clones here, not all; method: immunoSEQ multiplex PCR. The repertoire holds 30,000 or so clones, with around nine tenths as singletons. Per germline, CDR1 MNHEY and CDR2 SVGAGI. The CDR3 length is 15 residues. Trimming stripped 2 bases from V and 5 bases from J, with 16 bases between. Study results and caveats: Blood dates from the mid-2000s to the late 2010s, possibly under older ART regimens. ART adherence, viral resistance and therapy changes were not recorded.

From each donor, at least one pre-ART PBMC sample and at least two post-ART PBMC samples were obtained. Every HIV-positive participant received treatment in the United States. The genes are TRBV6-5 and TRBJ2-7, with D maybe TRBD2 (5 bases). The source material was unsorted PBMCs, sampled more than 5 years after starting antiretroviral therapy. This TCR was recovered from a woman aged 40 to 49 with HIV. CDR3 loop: CASSYMGSRSNEQYF. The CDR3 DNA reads TGTGCCAGCAGTTACATGGGGAGCCGGAGTAACGAGCAGTACTTC.